The clone carrying this TCR beta chain was seen a handful of times. Its antigen is not identified. Per the germline V gene, CDR1 is MNHEY and CDR2 is SVGAGI. V was clipped by 4 bases and J by 8 bases, with 14 bases between them. The length of the CDR3 is 13 residues. Each donor (without exception) was a healthy Caucasian. This specimen comes from a study of identical twins. The study, taken as a whole, reports: Twin pairs' shared out-of-frame alpha sequences were enriched in low generation probability. The abundant beta clonotypes from cord blood had fewer insertions, and memory repertoires had none of this.

A universal primer site came from template switching; cDNA carried unique molecular identifiers. TCRdb re-derived calls from the 5' RACE reads in MiXCR, one entry per CDR3 protein. Seen here are hundreds of thousands of distinct CDR3 sequences, over 8.5% observed once, and the top ten hold around 0.98%. A further study also used this sample, focusing on yellow fever vaccine responses in identical twins.

This chain links TRBV6-5 with TRBJ1-2, with D hard to call. This clonotype was sampled from a woman younger than 35 in good health. Sequenced input: PBMCs. As DNA, the CDR3 is TGTGCCAGCAGTTCAGCGGGGTTTGGCGGCTACACCTTC. It encodes CASSSAGFGGYTF.